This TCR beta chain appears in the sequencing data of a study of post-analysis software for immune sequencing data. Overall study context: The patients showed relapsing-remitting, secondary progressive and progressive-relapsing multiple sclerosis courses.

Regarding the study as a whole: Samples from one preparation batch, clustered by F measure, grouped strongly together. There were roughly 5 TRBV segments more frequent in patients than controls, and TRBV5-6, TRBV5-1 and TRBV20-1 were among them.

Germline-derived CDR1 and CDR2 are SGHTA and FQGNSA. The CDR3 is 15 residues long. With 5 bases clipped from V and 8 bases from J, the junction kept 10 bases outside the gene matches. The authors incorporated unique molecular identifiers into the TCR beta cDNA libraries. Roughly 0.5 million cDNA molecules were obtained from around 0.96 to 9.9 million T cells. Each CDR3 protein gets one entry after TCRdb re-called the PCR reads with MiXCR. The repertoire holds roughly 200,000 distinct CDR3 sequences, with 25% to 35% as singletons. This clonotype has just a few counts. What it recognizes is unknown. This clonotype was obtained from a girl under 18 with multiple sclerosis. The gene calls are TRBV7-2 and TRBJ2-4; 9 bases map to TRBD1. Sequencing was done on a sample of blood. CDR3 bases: TGTGCCAGCAGCGACGAACAGGGGGCCTCGGACATTCAGTACTTC. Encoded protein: CASSDEQGASDIQYF.